A selection of T cell receptor beta chains follows, all from one sample in a study of human CD8 memory T cell subsets. Following a re-call of the 5' RACE reads, TCRdb has one entry per CDR3 protein and lacks DNA. Recorded for this sample: fewer than 10,000 distinct CDR3 sequences. The sample comprised CD8+ T cells from PBMCs. The origin of the receptors is a human donor in good health. CDR3s include the opening cysteine and the closing phenylalanine or tryptophan. Clone size appears in some rows only: once, few, many, or a class for an expanded clone.

j_gene,abundance,v_gene,CDR3aa
TRBJ2-1,-,TRBV29-1,CSVVTGRRYEQFF
TRBJ2-7,medium-sized,TRBV29-1,CSVGRRGTAYEQYF
TRBJ2-3,-,TRBV24-1,CATSDPRLAEDTQYF
TRBJ1-2,-,TRBV27,CASSLSPPEKYGYTF
TRBJ2-3,-,TRBV7-3,CASSPPNGADTQYF
TRBJ1-2,-,TRBV19,CASSIRPTGDDGYTF
TRBJ2-7,medium-sized,TRBV7-2,CASSLTYSSYEQYF
TRBJ2-7,-,TRBV5-1,CASSWAGTGTVYEQYF
TRBJ1-3,-,TRBV9,CASSDTGEDTIYF
TRBJ2-7,-,TRBV7-9,CASSRGSDYEQYF
TRBJ2-2,-,TRBV18,CASSPQGFTGELFF
TRBJ1-2,-,TRBV20-1,CSARRPGDYGYTF
TRBJ2-5,-,TRBV6-5,CASSFSPKQGAWETQYF
TRBJ2-5,-,TRBV5-1,CASSPGTGQETQYF
TRBJ2-1,-,TRBV10-2,CASRISGGSSYNEQFF
TRBJ2-4,-,TRBV4-3,CASSQEGGEHKNIQYF
TRBJ2-2,medium-sized,TRBV7-2,CASSLVWPGELFF
TRBJ2-7,-,TRBV7-9,CASSPSGTYEQYF
TRBJ2-3,-,TRBV3-1,CASSQHQTWGGTDTQYF
TRBJ2-1,-,TRBV7-2,CASSLRFDEQFF
TRBJ2-7,-,TRBV5-1,CASSLYGGTFYEQYF
TRBJ1-1,-,TRBV6-2/TRBV6-3,CASVDRATTEAFF
TRBJ1-1,medium-sized,TRBV6-6,CASSYSISMNTEAFF
TRBJ2-3,-,TRBV11-2,CASSLLAGLTDTQYF
TRBJ2-3,medium-sized,TRBV29-1,CSVEGLLSTDTQYF
TRBJ2-2,-,TRBV7-9,CASSVTFRDRGNTGELFF
TRBJ2-2,-,TRBV3-1,CASSPKWGARTGELFF
TRBJ2-5,-,TRBV5-1,CASSLEGETQYF
TRBJ2-1,-,TRBV5-1,CASSLDPGYNEQFF
TRBJ2-7,-,TRBV20-1,CSAREGHLVSYEQYF
TRBJ1-2,-,TRBV9,CASSVGIQGNGGYTF
TRBJ2-7,-,TRBV14,CASSPGLAFGYEQYF
TRBJ1-5,-,TRBV6-2/TRBV6-3,CASSGGQSNQPQHF
TRBJ2-5,-,TRBV6-5,CASSYGWTDQETQYF
TRBJ2-3,-,TRBV5-1,CASSLEVDTQYF
TRBJ2-7,-,TRBV12-3/TRBV12-4,CASRRSYEQYF
TRBJ2-1,medium-sized,TRBV10-3,CAIRGTGNSYNEQFF
TRBJ2-3,-,TRBV24-1,CATSPGLLTDTQYF
TRBJ2-5,-,TRBV20-1,CSAEAEEWGLQETQYF
TRBJ2-1,medium-sized,TRBV4-3,CASTSRLADNEQFF
TRBJ2-1,-,TRBV20-1,CSARVPWFSGTLNEQFF
TRBJ2-3,-,TRBV4-2,CASSPMGGSPDTQYF
TRBJ1-2,-,TRBV7-2,CASSSGTGDGYTF
TRBJ2-7,-,TRBV29-1,CSVAGTSLTPYEQYF
TRBJ2-1,-,TRBV6-2/TRBV6-3,CASSTGPSNEQFF